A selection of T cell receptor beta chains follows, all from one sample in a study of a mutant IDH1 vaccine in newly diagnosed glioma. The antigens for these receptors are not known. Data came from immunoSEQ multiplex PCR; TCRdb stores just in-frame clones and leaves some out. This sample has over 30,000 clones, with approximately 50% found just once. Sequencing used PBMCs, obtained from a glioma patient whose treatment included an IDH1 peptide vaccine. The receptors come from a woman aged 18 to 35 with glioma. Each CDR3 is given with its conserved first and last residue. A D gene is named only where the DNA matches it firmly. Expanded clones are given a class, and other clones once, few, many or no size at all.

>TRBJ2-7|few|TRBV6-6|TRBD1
TGTGCCAGCAGTTACGCTGGGACAGGCGCCTACGAGCAGTACTTC
CASSYAGTGAYEQYF
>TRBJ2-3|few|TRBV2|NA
TGTGCCAGCAGCCCCGGTGGGACGCAGTATTTT
CASSPGGTQYF
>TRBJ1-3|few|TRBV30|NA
TGTGCCTGGGAACAGTCAGGTTCTGGAAACACCATATATTTT
CAWEQSGSGNTIYF
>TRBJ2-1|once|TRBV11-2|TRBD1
TGTGCCAGCAGCTCCCCGGGACAGGGTTCGTCCTACAATGAGCAGTTCTTC
CASSSPGQGSSYNEQFF
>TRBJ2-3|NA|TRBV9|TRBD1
TGTGCCAGCAGCGCGGGACAGGGCACAGATACGCAGTATTTT
CASSAGQGTDTQYF
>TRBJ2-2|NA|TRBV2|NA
TGTGCCAGCAGTGTGGGTATCAGCGGGGAGCTGTTTTTT
CASSVGISGELFF
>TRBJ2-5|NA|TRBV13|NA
TGTGCCAGCAGCCCCCGAACCGGGACTCCCAGAGAGACCCAGTACTTC
CASSPRTGTPRETQYF
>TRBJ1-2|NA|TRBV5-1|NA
TGCGCCAGCAGCTTGTCAGGGGATATTGATGGCTACACCTTC
CASSLSGDIDGYTF
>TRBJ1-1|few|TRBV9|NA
TGTGCCAGCAGCCCCGTTGGACATCTGAACACTGAAGCTTTCTTT
CASSPVGHLNTEAFF
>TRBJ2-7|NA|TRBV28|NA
TGTGCCAGCATAGGGACACCTGATATTTCCTACGAGCAGTACTTC
CASIGTPDISYEQYF
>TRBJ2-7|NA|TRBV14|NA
TGTGCCAGCAGCCAAGTCGCGGGATACTTCGAGCAGTACTTC
CASSQVAGYFEQYF
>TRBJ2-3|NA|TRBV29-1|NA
TGCAGCGTCGAAGCTACGGGGAGCACAGATACGCAGTATTTT
CSVEATGSTDTQYF
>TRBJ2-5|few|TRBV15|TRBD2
TGTGCCACCAGCAGAGCTAGCGGGAGGTTAGAGACCCAGTACTTC
CATSRASGRLETQYF
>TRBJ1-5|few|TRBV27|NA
TGTGCCAGCAGTTTATCAGGGAATCAGCCCCAGCATTTT
CASSLSGNQPQHF
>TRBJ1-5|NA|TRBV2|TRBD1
TGTGCCAGCACCCTAGACAGGGGACAGAATCAGCCCCAGCATTTT
CASTLDRGQNQPQHF
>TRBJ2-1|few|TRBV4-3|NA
TGCGCCAGCAGCCAAGGCAGGTCGGGATGGCAGTTCTTC
CASSQGRSGWQFF
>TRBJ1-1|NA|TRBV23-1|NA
TGCGCCAGCAGCCTTGGCGACAGGACCTACCCTACTGAAGCTTTCTTT
CASSLGDRTYPTEAFF
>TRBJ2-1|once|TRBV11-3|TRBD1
TGTGCCAGCAGCCCCCGGGGACAGGGAATATACAATGAGCAGTTCTTC
CASSPRGQGIYNEQFF
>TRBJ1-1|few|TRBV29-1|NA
TGCAGCGTTGGACGCACGAACACTGAAGCTTTCTTT
CSVGRTNTEAFF
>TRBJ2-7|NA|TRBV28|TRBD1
TGTGCCAGCAGTTTACCCCGGGACAGGGGCGAGCAGTACTTC
CASSLPRDRGEQYF
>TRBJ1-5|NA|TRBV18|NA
TGTGCCAGCTCACCACCTCAGCCAGCCCGTCAGCCCCAGCATTTT
CASSPPQPARQPQHF
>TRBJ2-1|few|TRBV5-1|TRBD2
TGCGCCAGCAGCATAAAGGCTAGCGGGAGGGGGAATGAGCAGTTCTTC
CASSIKASGRGNEQFF
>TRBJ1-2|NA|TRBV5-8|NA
TGTGCCAGCAGCCCCCGTTATTCAGGGCCCCCTAGCTATGGCTACACCTTC
CASSPRYSGPPSYGYTF
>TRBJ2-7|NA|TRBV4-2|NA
TGTGCCAGCAGCCAAGGTGCGACAGGAACCTACGAGCAGTACTTC
CASSQGATGTYEQYF
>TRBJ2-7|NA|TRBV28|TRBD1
TGTGCCAGCAGTATCGAGGACAGGGGATCCTACGAGCAGTACTTC
CASSIEDRGSYEQYF
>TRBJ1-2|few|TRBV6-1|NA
TGTGCCAGCAGTGATGTGGGGGCTGGTGGCTACACCTTC
CASSDVGAGGYTF
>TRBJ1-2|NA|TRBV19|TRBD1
TGTGCCAGTAGAGAGACAGGGCGGAATGGCTACACCTTC
CASRETGRNGYTF
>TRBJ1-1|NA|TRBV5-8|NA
TGTGCCAGCAGCTTGTATAGGTGGACTGAAGCTTTCTTT
CASSLYRWTEAFF